The clone carrying this T cell receptor (beta chain) was picked up a small number of times. V shed 6 bases and J shed 8 bases, with 19 bases lying between them. The germline V gene encodes CDR1 MDHEN and CDR2 SYDVKM. The CDR3 runs 15 residues. Specified treatment: over 15 received Ad26.COV2.S at low or high dose, single or two shots; about 5 received placebo; per-sample allocation not given. Day 63 after the first vaccine or placebo injection was the time point for sampling. The source of the sample is a study of Ad26.COV2.S vaccination and SARS-CoV-2 variants. Here immunoSEQ multiplex PCR was the method, and the copy in TCRdb shows in-frame clones only, minus some. Here the sample spans around 300,000 clones, about 89% being singletons.

Material: peripheral blood, obtained in a trial of Ad26.COV2.S vaccine versus placebo. The chain combines TRBV28 with TRBJ1-4; D perhaps matches TRBD1 (6 bases). The TCR was taken from a person aged 18-65 years who received the Ad26.COV2.S COVID-19 vaccine or a placebo. The CDR3 nucleotides read TGTGCCAGCAGCCGGGACAAAACTCTCGAGGAAAAACTGTTTTTT. It encodes CASSRDKTLEEKLFF.